This T cell receptor (beta chain) was retrieved from a study of T-cell reconstitution after alpha-beta-depleted transplantation in children. Notes on the study in general: Some patients' high day-60 TCRbeta diversity was attributed to recipient cells surviving conditioning. Approximately two months post-transplant, alpha-beta T cells reportedly originated from several hundred expanded graft clones. Most T-cell counts and diversity one year after the transplant came from T cells that were newly produced.

About this clonotype: As yet, its antigen is unknown.

The V segment lost 2 bases and the J segment 6 bases; nucleotides outside the gene matches: 12. Per the germline V gene, CDR1 is LGHDT and CDR2 is YNNKEL (reference sequence). The CDR3 loop spans 16 amino acids. Construction of the TCRbeta library involved unique molecular identifiers. One entry per CDR3 protein results from TCRdb running MiXCR on the PCR reads. The sample includes about a million distinct CDR3 sequences, 25% to 35% seen only once; the top ten take approximately 30%. The sequence derives from a boy less than two years old who had a stem cell transplant for SCID, so the T cells may come from the graft donor. The chain is built from TRBV3-1 and TRBJ1-2; 7 bases map to TRBD1. This specimen consisted of PBMCs, mostly from graft donor cells, obtained 360 days after TCRalphabeta/CD19-depleted stem cell transplant. This chain's CDR3 is CASSQYPDRKEDGYTF. Here the CDR3 DNA reads TGTGCCAGCAGCCAATATCCGGACAGGAAGGAGGATGGCTACACCTTC.